Listed here is a single TCR beta chain. This CDR3 is built from 15 residues. Germline V gene sequence: CDR1 GTSNPN, CDR2 SVGIG (reference sequence). V shed 3 bases and J shed 1 base, with 13 bases lying between them. These data belong to a study of cytomegalovirus exposure and HLA in healthy donors. The PCR employed 60 Vbeta primers together with 13 Jbeta primers. Using immunoSEQ multiplex PCR, the repertoire was profiled, and TCRdb retains in-frame clones only, with some absent. This table has some 190,000 clones, around 80% appearing once. Sample: PBMCs. The receptor comes from a man aged 35 to 55 in good health and CMV-seronegative. The genes are TRBV30 and TRBJ2-1, with D perhaps matching TRBD2 (7 bases). The CDR3 DNA is TGTGCCTGGAGAAGGGGGGGAGGGTCCTACAATGAGCAGTTCTTC. This sequence encodes CAWRRGGGSYNEQFF.